This T cell receptor beta chain appears in the sequencing data of a study of post-analysis software for immune sequencing data. Study context: Disease trajectories encompassed relapsing-remitting, secondary progressive and progressive-relapsing multiple sclerosis. Study-wide findings and caveats: Among about 5 TRBV segments more frequent in patients than controls were TRBV5-6, TRBV5-1 and TRBV20-1. Those samples that were prepared in the same batch co-clustered strongly by F measure.

Researchers reported that TCR beta cDNA libraries carried unique molecular identifiers. With about 0.95 to 10 million T cells as the source, a few hundred thousand cDNA molecules resulted. TCRdb re-derived calls from the PCR reads in MiXCR, one entry per CDR3 protein. The table shows 150,000 to 200,000 distinct CDR3 sequences, with under 40% occurring only once. A note on this clonotype: What it binds is not known.

The V gene end was trimmed by 3 bases and the J gene end by 9 bases; junction bases not matched to a gene: 11. The CDR3 is made up of 14 amino acids. Germline-derived CDR1 and CDR2 are DFQATT and SNEGSKA (reference sequence). The chain uses TRBV20-1 and TRBJ2-7, with TRBD2 identical over 10 bases. The input for sequencing was blood, taken after autologous hematopoietic stem cell transplantation. This TCR was recovered from a girl between 5 and 17 years old with multiple sclerosis. CDR3 sequence reads: CSASLVAGGGGQYF. The CDR3 region has the DNA TGCAGTGCTAGTCTGGTAGCGGGAGGTGGGGGGCAGTACTTC.